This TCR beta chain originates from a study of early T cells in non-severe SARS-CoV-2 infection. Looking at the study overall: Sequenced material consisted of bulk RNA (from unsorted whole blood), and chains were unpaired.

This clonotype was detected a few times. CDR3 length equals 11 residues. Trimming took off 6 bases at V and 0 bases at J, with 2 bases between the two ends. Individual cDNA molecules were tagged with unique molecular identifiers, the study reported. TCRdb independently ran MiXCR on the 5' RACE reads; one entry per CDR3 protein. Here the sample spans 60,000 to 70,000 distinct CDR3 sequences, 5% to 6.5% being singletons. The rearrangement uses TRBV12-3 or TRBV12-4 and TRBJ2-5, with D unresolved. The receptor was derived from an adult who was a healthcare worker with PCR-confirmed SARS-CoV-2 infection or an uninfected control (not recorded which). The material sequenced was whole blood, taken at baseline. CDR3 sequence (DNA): TGTGCCAGCAGAGACCAAGAGACCCAGTACTTC. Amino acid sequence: CASRDQETQYF.